These T cell receptor beta chains were read from a single sample in a study of circulating tumor DNA in untreated peripheral T-cell lymphoma. Only in-frame clones appear in the TCRdb table, and some are missing; sequencing was by immunoSEQ multiplex PCR. In the table there are 2,500 to 3,500 clones, about 64% of which are singletons. The source material was tumor tissue. These receptors all come from a human donor with peripheral T-cell lymphoma. The conserved cysteine and the conserved F or W are not part of the CDR3 here. Not every row has a clone size; where given, it reads once, few, many or a size class.

clone_size,v_call,cdr3_aa
.,TRBV6-8,ASRKTTSGGYEQY
.,TRBV30,AWARDNSYEQY
.,TRBV2,ASRDSYNEQF
.,TRBV30,AWSVRDPGDTEAF
.,TRBV25-1,ASISSLYNEQF
.,TRBV23-1,ASSPQSPDSPLH
few,TRBV11-3,ASSLRAPPYGYT
few,TRBV23-1,ASSTDLTYEQY
few,TRBV6-8,ASSRSPLAGGPLTDTQY
once,TRBV6-8,ASSYGISGGNEQF
.,TRBV14,ASSQVVTNTEAF
few,TRBV6-8,ASRATGGRRTEAF
.,TRBV5-1,ASSFDGSGANVLT
.,TRBV5-1,ASSSGLGGDEQY
.,TRBV19,ASEMGTEAF
few,TRBV5-1,ASSDGGGQGVRAF
few,TRBV11-3,ASSSPGGGTYTDTQY
once,TRBV19,ATRAGGGAGYEQY
medium-sized,TRBV28,ASSSGTVREKLF
.,TRBV19,ASRNTGSAGELF
.,TRBV18,ASSPMSQSKTQY
.,TRBV19,ASMAGNQPQH
.,TRBV4-1,ASSQERTGSSGNTIY
.,TRBV23-1,ASSPGRAGANVLT
.,TRBV15,ATSDDRGMGNEQF
few,TRBV29-1,SVEVALYNEQF
.,TRBV7-4,ASSVAIGTDTQY
.,TRBV10-2,ASSESKDRGLYEQY
.,TRBV23-1,ASSHPGLAGGPEYNEQF
medium-sized,TRBV11-3,ASSLVNGLNTEAF
.,TRBV7-2,ASSPRTGGTDTQY
.,TRBV30,AWGLTYNSPLH
medium-sized,TRBV6-8,ASSQGQGWGNEQF
.,TRBV6-8,ASKGGISTDTQY
.,TRBV5-1,ASSGGGASTEAF
.,TRBV19,ASFSGDGLSTEAF
.,TRBV6-8,ASSYYWRTGREKLF
.,TRBV29-1,SAGLAGGSTDTQY
.,TRBV11-3,ASSPRGGDTDTQY
.,TRBV6-8,ASSADTGTGNTIY
few,TRBV19,ASNKGGPQETQY
.,TRBV21-1,ASSESVNFYEQY
medium-sized,TRBV21-1,ASSVSGSHPGELF
.,TRBV19,ASSISPGPSGANVLT
.,TRBV19,ATHLQGAANTEAF
.,TRBV11-3,ASSSGLGDQPQH
.,TRBV25-1,ASSDEVGVGTDTQY
.,TRBV19,ASSMRTGDQPQH
.,TRBV11-3,ASSSGTSGVDIQY
.,TRBV19,ASRVDRNSYGYT
few,TRBV19,ASSMMLAAGEQY